These 12 T cell receptor beta chains share one sample of origin, sequenced in a study of T cell responses to AZD1222 COVID-19 vaccine. Produced via immunoSEQ multiplex PCR; TCRdb's table is partial and in-frame only. The sample shows under 200,000 clones, 75% to 90% of them seen only once. Here the sequenced sample was peripheral blood, taken on day 0 of MenACWY control vaccination. The receptors originated from an adult in good health.

This clone was seen only once. The CDR3: CASSLQLEFNEQFF. As DNA, the CDR3 is TGTGCCAGTAGTCTCCAACTAGAATTCAATGAGCAGTTCTTC. This rearrangement joins TRBV19 to TRBJ2-1; possibly TRBD2 for D (5 bases). The CDR3 sequence is 14 residues long. The V end was cut by 5 bases, the J end by 6 bases, with 14 bases between. Germline V gene data show CDR1 as LNHDA and CDR2 as SQIVND (reference sequence).

The rearrangement uses TRBV14 and TRBJ1-2; TRBD1 aligns across 10 bases. After removal of 6 bases from V and 4 bases from J, the junction contained 11 bases not matched to a gene. CDR1 and CDR2 from the germline V gene are SGHDN and FVKESK. The CDR3 has 16 amino acids. The CDR3 region has the DNA TGTGCCAGCAGTTTCGGTCCGGGACAGGGGAGCTATGGCTACACCTTC. Translating it yields CASSFGPGQGSYGYTF.

Written as DNA, the CDR3 is TGTGCCAGCATCGGGGGGCTCCAAGAGACCCAGTACTTC. Translating it yields CASIGGLQETQYF. V and J are TRBV7-9 and TRBJ2-5, with D possibly TRBD2 on 7 matching bases. CDR3 length: 13 residues. Germline assignment: CDR1 SEHNR and CDR2 FQNEAQ (reference sequence). Trimming took 7 bases from V and 1 from J, leaving 10 bases between them.

The V and J genes are TRBV9 and TRBJ2-5; D may be TRBD1 or TRBD2 (5 bases each). The V and J ends lost 4 bases and 1 base respectively, with 14 bases between them. Germline loops: CDR1 SGDLS, CDR2 YYNGEE. The length of the CDR3 is 15 residues. In DNA form, the CDR3 reads TGTGCCAGCAGCCCTCGTCCGGGACCCCAAGAGACCCAGTACTTC. Translating it yields CASSPRPGPQETQYF.

CDR3 DNA sequence: TGTGCCAAAGGACAGCTCAACACAGATACGCAGTATTTT. This codes for CAKGQLNTDTQYF. The rearrangement joins TRBV5-4 to TRBJ2-3; TRBD1 might be the D (6 bases). The CDR3 loop spans 13 amino acids. V lost 9 bases to trimming and J lost 2 bases, with 13 bases between them. The germline V gene has CDR1 SGHNT and CDR2 YYREEE (reference sequence). Drawing the rest from reference TRBV5-4 and TRBJ2-3, the complete variable domain is ETGVTQSPTHLIKTRGQQVTLRCSSQSGHNTVSWYQQALGQGPQFIFQYYREEENGRGNFPPRFSGLQFPNYSSELNVNALELDDSALYLCAKGQLNTDTQYFGPGTRLTVL.

The chain joins TRBV25-1 to TRBJ2-5, with D tentatively TRBD1 (5 bases). This CDR3 region has 15 residues. V lost 1 base and J lost 0, with 9 bases in between. Germline CDR1 reads MGHDK; CDR2 reads SYGVNS. The CDR3 loop reads CASSEFAGHQETQYF. CDR3 sequence (DNA): TGTGCCAGCAGTGAATTTGCAGGGCACCAAGAGACCCAGTACTTC.

V is TRBV19 and J is TRBJ1-1, with 7 nucleotides matching TRBD1. Germline assignment: CDR1 LNHDA and CDR2 SQIVND (reference sequence). V gave up 5 bases and J gave up 1 base; unmatched junction bases: 4. There are 14 residues in the CDR3. The CDR3 spells CASSRRQGNTEAFF. CDR3 DNA: TGTGCCAGTAGTCGGAGACAGGGGAACACTGAAGCTTTCTTT.

The chain is built from TRBV6-5 and TRBJ2-2; unclear D gene. CDR1 and CDR2 (germline): MNHEY, SVGAGI. V was shortened by 5 bases and J by 3 bases, with 10 bases between the two germline ends. The CDR3 runs 14 residues. The CDR3 nucleotides are TGTGCCAGCAGTCTTCGACAAGACACCGGGGAGCTGTTTTTT. Amino acids: CASSLRQDTGELFF.

This chain uses TRBV4-2 with TRBJ1-6; perhaps TRBD1 as D (6 bases). The CDR3 is 15 residues long. Germline CDR1 is LGHNA and CDR2 is YNFKEQ. V was shortened by 1 base and J by 5 bases, with 9 bases between the two germline ends. The CDR3 here is CASSQVRQDNSPLHF. The CDR3 DNA reads as TGTGCCAGCAGCCAAGTTAGACAGGATAATTCACCCCTCCACTTT.

The chain is built from TRBV28 and TRBJ2-2; D is uncertain. This CDR3 spans 13 amino acids. Germline loops: CDR1 MDHEN, CDR2 SYDVKM. Trimming removed 4 bases from V and 6 bases from J, with 9 bases in between. CDR3 coding DNA: TGTGCCAGCAGTTCCATAATGCCCGGGGAGCTGTTTTTT. It codes for CASSSIMPGELFF.

The chain uses TRBV5-1 and TRBJ2-2, with 11 bases identical to TRBD2. J was trimmed by 7 bases and V by 7 bases; bases with no gene match: 9. This CDR3 contains 15 residues. Germline CDR1 and CDR2: SGHRS and YFSETQ. CDR3 in DNA: TGCGCCAGCCGCCGACTAGCGGGATTGGACGGGGAGCTGTTTTTT. Its protein is CASRRLAGLDGELFF.

The CDR3 DNA reads as TGCAGCGTTGCAGGCACTGAAGCTTTCTTT. It encodes CSVAGTEAFF. This chain connects TRBV29-1 to TRBJ1-1; the D is unclear. The CDR3 loop spans 10 amino acids. CDR1 is SQVTM, CDR2 ANQGSEA, per germline. V lost 4 bases to trimming and J lost 4 bases, with 4 bases between them.